The rows below give T cell receptor beta chains drawn from one sample of a study of T cell changes during pregnancy in multiple sclerosis. Using immunoSEQ multiplex PCR, the repertoire was profiled, and TCRdb retains in-frame clones only, with some absent. The table records roughly 40,000 clones, approximately 90% of them present only once. The specimen comprised CD4+ T cells from peripheral blood mononuclear cells, sampled in the third trimester of pregnancy. The source of these receptors is a female donor with multiple sclerosis, enrolled in a pregnancy study. Each CDR3 is given with its conserved first and last residue. A D gene is named only where the DNA matches it firmly. A row's size may be missing; if present it is once, few, many or a size class.

CDR3aa	CDR3nt	v_gene	j_gene	d_gene	abundance
CASSQEGRAGFYNEQFF	TGCGCCAGCAGCCAAGAGGGCAGGGCGGGGTTCTACAATGAGCAGTTCTTC	TRBV4-1	TRBJ2-1	.	.
CASSRFTGGRHTDTQYF	TGTGCCAGCAGCCGGTTTACAGGGGGCCGGCACACAGATACGCAGTATTTT	TRBV11-1	TRBJ2-3	TRBD1	.
CASSFGGTINTEAFF	TGCGCCAGCAGCTTCGGGGGGACGATAAACACTGAAGCTTTCTTT	TRBV5-1	TRBJ1-1	.	.
CASSVAPATNEKLFF	TGTGCCAGCAGCGTAGCCCCAGCAACTAATGAAAAACTGTTTTTT	TRBV9	TRBJ1-4	.	.
CASSFPTGTSGSYEQYF	TGTGCCAGCAGCTTTCCTACCGGGACTAGCGGTTCCTACGAGCAGTACTTC	TRBV7-9	TRBJ2-7	TRBD2	.
CASTTGRNEAFF	TGTGCCAGCACAACAGGCCGAAATGAAGCTTTCTTT	TRBV6-6	TRBJ1-1	.	.
CASSRYRGLHQPQHF	TGTGCCAGCTCACGTTACAGGGGGCTGCATCAGCCCCAGCATTTT	TRBV18	TRBJ1-5	TRBD1	.
CASSLIAHVSYNEQFF	TGCGCCAGCAGCTTAATAGCTCACGTCTCCTACAATGAGCAGTTCTTC	TRBV5-1	TRBJ2-1	.	.
CASSRRVSYNEQFF	TGTGCCAGCTCAAGGAGGGTATCCTACAATGAGCAGTTCTTC	TRBV18	TRBJ2-1	.	.
CASSVEGEIYGYTF	TGTGCCAGCAGCGTAGAGGGAGAGATCTATGGCTACACCTTC	TRBV9	TRBJ1-2	.	.
CASSPTGGGSYEQYF	TGTGCCAGCAGCCCGACAGGGGGAGGCTCCTACGAGCAGTACTTC	TRBV5-4	TRBJ2-7	TRBD1	.
CASSQGRGLGEKLFF	TGCGCCAGCAGCCAAGGGAGAGGGTTAGGAGAAAAACTGTTTTTT	TRBV4-1	TRBJ1-4	.	.
CASSTFPSNYGYTF	TGTGCCAGCAGTACTTTTCCCTCTAACTATGGCTACACCTTC	TRBV14	TRBJ1-2	.	.
CASSIGQGNTGELFF	TGTGCCAGCAGCATTGGACAGGGGAACACCGGGGAGCTGTTTTTT	TRBV14	TRBJ2-2	TRBD1	.
CASSPGTRNYEQYF	TGTGCCAGCAGCCCCGGGACACGCAACTACGAGCAGTACTTC	TRBV11-2	TRBJ2-7	.	.
CASSESLLAGEQFF	TGCGCCAGCAGTGAGTCCCTCCTAGCAGGTGAGCAGTTCTTC	TRBV10-2	TRBJ2-1	.	once
CASSSGMVAGLNEQFF	TGTGCCAGCAGTTCGGGGATGGTAGCGGGACTCAATGAGCAGTTCTTC	TRBV28	TRBJ2-1	TRBD2	.
CSALRGQGGEQYF	TGCAGCGCCCTTAGGGGACAGGGCGGCGAGCAGTACTTC	TRBV29-1	TRBJ2-7	TRBD1	.
CASTLPGQRNTEAFF	TGTGCCAGCACTCTCCCGGGACAGCGGAACACTGAAGCTTTCTTT	TRBV28	TRBJ1-1	TRBD1	once
CASTGTSGSGELFF	TGTGCCAGTACCGGGACTAGCGGGAGTGGGGAGCTGTTTTTT	TRBV14	TRBJ2-2	TRBD2	.
CASSLGGEFNEKLFF	TGTGCCAGCAGCTTGGGGGGAGAGTTTAATGAAAAACTGTTTTTT	TRBV5-4	TRBJ1-4	.	.
CASSLGLTSGRADNIQYF	TGTGCCAGCAGCTTAGGACTTACTAGCGGGAGGGCCGATAACATTCAGTACTTC	TRBV7-9	TRBJ2-4	TRBD2	.
CASTLQGAGEQFF	TGTGCCAGCACCCTGCAGGGGGCAGGTGAGCAGTTCTTC	TRBV6-1	TRBJ2-1	TRBD1	.
CSATREQFF	TGCAGTGCTACCAGAGAGCAGTTCTTC	TRBV20-1	TRBJ2-1	.	.
CASSEADEQFF	TGCGCCAGCAGCGAAGCCGATGAGCAGTTCTTC	TRBV5-1	TRBJ2-1	.	.
CASSLGTLSLSYNEQFF	TGTGCCAGCAGCTTAGGGACACTGAGTCTAAGCTACAATGAGCAGTTCTTC	TRBV7-8	TRBJ2-1	.	.
CASRDFGFTEAFF	TGTGCCAGCAGAGACTTCGGATTCACTGAAGCTTTCTTT	TRBV5-8	TRBJ1-1	.	.